This TCR beta chain was sequenced during a study of T cell responses to AZD1222 COVID-19 vaccine. Points from the study as a whole: Per reports, nearly half of all spike-specific TCRs target regions that are unmutated in variants.

V trimming: 4 bases; J trimming: 3 bases; junction bases outside the gene matches: 6. Germline CDR1 is MRHNA and CDR2 is SNTAGT. The CDR3 totals 14 residues. Sequencing was performed with immunoSEQ multiplex PCR; in TCRdb, only in-frame clones are kept and a portion is missing. The sample shows about 110,000 clones, about 92% of them seen only once. This clone is a singleton in its sample. The antigen is unknown. This specimen was peripheral blood, taken 28 days after the second AZD1222 dose. V and J are TRBV6-4 and TRBJ2-7; 7 bases are a match to TRBD1. This sequence originates from an adult who received the AZD1222 COVID-19 vaccine. The CDR3 DNA reads as TGTGCCAGCAGTGGTAAACAGGGGTACTACGAGCAGTACTTC. Amino acid sequence: CASSGKQGYYEQYF.